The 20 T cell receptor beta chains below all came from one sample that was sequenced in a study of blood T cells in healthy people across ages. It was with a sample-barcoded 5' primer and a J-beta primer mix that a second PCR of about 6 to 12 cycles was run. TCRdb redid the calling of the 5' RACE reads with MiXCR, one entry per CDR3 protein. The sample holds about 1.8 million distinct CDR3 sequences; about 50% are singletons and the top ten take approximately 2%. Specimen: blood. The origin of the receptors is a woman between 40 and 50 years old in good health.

CDR3 sequence reads: CASSQDLDSGRETQYF. The CDR3 region has the DNA TGCGCCAGCAGCCAAGATCTGGATAGCGGGAGGGAGACCCAGTACTTC. The genes are TRBV4-3 and TRBJ2-7, with 10 positions matching TRBD2. The tail of the sequence fits TRBJ2-5 better, so the J call may be wrong. Germline lookup yields CDR1 LGHNA and CDR2 YSLEER. There are 16 residues in the CDR3.

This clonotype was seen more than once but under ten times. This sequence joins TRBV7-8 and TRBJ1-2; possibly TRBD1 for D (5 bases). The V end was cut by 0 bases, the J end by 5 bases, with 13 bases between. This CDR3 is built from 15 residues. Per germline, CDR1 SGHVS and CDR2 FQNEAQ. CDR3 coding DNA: TGTGCCAGCAGCTTAGCGGCAGGGCTTGGATATGGCTACACCTTC. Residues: CASSLAAGLGYGYTF.

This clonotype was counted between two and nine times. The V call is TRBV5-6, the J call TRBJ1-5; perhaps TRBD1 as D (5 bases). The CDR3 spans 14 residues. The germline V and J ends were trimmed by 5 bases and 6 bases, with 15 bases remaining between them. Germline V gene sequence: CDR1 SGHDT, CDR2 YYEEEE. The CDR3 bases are TGTGCCAGCAGTACGCACGGGGCTTCTCAGCCCCAGCATTTT. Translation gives CASSTHGASQPQHF.

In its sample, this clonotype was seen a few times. In DNA form, the CDR3 reads TGTGCCAGCAGCTTAGCCGGGCGTCAATTGTCCCACGAGCAGTACTTC. This sequence encodes CASSLAGRQLSHEQYF. V is TRBV11-2 and J is TRBJ2-7, with D hard to call. The germline CDR1 and CDR2 sequences are SGHAT and FQNNGV. Between the trimmed V and J ends, which lost 1 base and 5 bases, there was a span of 18 bases. This CDR3 is 16 amino acids long. Together with reference TRBV11-2 and TRBJ2-7, the CDR3 gives the full variable domain: EAGVAQSPRYKIIEKRQSVAFWCNPISGHATLYWYQQILGQGPKLLIQFQNNGVVDDSQLPKDRFSAERLKGVDSTLKIQPAKLEDSAVYLCASSLAGRQLSHEQYFGPGTRLTVT.

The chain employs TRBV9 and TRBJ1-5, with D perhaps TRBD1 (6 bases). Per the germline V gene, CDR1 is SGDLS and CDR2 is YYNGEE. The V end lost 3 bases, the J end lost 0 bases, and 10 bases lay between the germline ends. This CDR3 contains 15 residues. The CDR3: CASSAGHNSNQPQHF. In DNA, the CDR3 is TGTGCCAGCAGCGCGGGACACAATAGCAATCAGCCCCAGCATTTT.

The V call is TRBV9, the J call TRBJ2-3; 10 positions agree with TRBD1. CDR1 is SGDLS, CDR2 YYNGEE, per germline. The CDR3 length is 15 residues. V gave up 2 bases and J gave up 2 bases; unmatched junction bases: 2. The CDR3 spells CASSVTGGFTDTQYF. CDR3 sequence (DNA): TGTGCCAGCAGCGTGACAGGGGGCTTCACAGATACGCAGTATTTT.

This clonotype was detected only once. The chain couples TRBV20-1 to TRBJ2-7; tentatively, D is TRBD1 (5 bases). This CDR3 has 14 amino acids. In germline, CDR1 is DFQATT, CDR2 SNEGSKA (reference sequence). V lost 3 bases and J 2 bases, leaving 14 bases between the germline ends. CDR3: CSASKAGNTYEQYF. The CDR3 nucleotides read TGCAGTGCTAGTAAGGCAGGGAACACCTACGAGCAGTACTTC.

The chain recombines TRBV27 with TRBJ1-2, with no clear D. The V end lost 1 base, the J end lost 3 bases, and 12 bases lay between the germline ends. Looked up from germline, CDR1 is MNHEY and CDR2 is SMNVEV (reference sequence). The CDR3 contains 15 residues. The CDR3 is CASSLLGMGYYGYTF. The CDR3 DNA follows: TGTGCCAGCAGTTTATTAGGGATGGGGTACTATGGCTACACCTTC.

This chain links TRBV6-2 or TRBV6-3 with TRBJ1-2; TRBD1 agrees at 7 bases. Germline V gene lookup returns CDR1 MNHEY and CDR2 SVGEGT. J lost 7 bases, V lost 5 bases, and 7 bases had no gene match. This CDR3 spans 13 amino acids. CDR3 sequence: CASSNRGESGYTF. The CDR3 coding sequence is TGTGCCAGCAGTAACAGGGGAGAGAGTGGCTACACCTTC.

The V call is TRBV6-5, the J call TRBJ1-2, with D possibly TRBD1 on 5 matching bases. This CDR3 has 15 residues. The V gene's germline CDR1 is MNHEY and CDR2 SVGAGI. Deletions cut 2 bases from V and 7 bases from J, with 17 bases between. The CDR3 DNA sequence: TGTGCCAGCAGTTACGCCACGAAGGTCCAGGGTGGCTACACCTTC. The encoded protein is CASSYATKVQGGYTF.

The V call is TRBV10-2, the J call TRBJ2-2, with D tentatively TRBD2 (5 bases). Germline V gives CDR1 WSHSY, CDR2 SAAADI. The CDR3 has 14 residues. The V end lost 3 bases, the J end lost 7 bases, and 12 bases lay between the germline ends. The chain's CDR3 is CASSDTRALGELFF. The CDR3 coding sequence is TGCGCCAGCAGTGATACGAGGGCCCTCGGGGAGCTGTTTTTT.

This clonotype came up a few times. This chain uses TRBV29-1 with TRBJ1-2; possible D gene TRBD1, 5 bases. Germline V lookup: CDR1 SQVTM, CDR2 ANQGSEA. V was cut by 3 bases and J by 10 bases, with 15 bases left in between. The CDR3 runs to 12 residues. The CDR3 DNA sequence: TGCAGCGTTGATGGGCAGGGACTCTTCTACACCTTC. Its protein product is CSVDGQGLFYTF.

This CDR3 reads CASSLAPDRRYGYTF. In DNA, the CDR3 is TGTGCCAGCAGCTTGGCCCCGGACAGGCGATATGGCTACACCTTC. V is TRBV5-5 and J is TRBJ1-2; 7 bases fit TRBD1. Trimming at V came to 0 bases and at J to 5 bases, leaving 7 bases not matched to a gene. The CDR3 is 15 amino acids. The germline V gene encodes CDR1 SGHKS and CDR2 YYEKEE (reference sequence).

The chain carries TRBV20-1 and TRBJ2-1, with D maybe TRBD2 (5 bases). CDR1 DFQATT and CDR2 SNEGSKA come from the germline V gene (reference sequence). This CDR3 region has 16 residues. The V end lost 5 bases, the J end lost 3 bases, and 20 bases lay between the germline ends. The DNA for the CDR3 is TGCAGTGCTCGAAAGAGGGAAGTCTACTACTACAATGAGCAGTTCTTC. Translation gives CSARKREVYYYNEQFF.

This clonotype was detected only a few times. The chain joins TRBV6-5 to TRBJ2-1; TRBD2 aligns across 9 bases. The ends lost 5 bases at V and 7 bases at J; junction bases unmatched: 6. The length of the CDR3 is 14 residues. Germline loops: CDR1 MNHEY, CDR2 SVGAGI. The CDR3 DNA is TGTGCCAGCAGTGCCGGGACTAGCCCGAATGAGCAGTTCTTC. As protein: CASSAGTSPNEQFF.

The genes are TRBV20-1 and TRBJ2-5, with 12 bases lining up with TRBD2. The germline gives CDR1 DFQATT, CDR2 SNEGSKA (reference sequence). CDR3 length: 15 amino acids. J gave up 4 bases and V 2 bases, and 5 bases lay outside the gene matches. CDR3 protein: CSARPLTSGGETQYF. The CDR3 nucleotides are TGCAGTGCTAGACCCCTGACTAGCGGGGGAGAGACCCAGTACTTC.

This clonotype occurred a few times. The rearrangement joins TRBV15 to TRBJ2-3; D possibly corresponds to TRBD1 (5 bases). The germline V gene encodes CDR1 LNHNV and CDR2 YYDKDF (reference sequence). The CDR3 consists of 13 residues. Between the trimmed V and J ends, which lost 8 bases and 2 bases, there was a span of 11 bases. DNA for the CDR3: TGTGCCACCCGACAGCTATCCACAGATACGCAGTATTTT. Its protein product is CATRQLSTDTQYF.

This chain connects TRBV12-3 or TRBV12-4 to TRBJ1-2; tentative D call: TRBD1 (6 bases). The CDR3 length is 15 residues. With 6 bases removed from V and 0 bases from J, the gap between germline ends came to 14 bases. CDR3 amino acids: CASSQTGPANYGYTF. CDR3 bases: TGTGCCAGCAGCCAGACAGGACCAGCTAACTATGGCTACACCTTC.

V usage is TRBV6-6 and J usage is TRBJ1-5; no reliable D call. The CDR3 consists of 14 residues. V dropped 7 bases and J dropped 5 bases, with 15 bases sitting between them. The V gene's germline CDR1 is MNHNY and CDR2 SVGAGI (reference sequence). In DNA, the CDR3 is TGTGCCAGCACCGTTCTAGGGTGGGATCAGCCCCAGCATTTT. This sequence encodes CASTVLGWDQPQHF.

CDR3 nucleotides: TGTGCCAGCAGCCCAGGGGGCTTCAGGGCCGGGGAGCTGTTTTTT. This codes for CASSPGGFRAGELFF. V gene TRBV13 combines with J gene TRBJ2-2; 8 bases line up with TRBD1. Trimming took 5 bases from V and 6 from J; bases not matched to a gene: 8. The CDR3 extends over 15 amino acids. Germline V gene lookup returns CDR1 PRHDT and CDR2 FYEKMQ (reference sequence).